The clone carrying this TCR beta chain turned up a few times. The target antigen is unknown. Amplified TCR beta CDR3 regions came from RNA transcripts. The HTBI primer set drove a first-round RT-PCR of the TCR CDR3. TCRdb re-derived calls from the multiplex PCR reads in MiXCR, one entry per CDR3 protein. Of about 350,000 distinct CDR3 sequences in the sample, around 13% were seen once. The CDR3 covers 13 residues. Germline V gives CDR1 DFQATT, CDR2 SNEGSKA (reference sequence). The ends were cut back, 6 bases at V and 3 bases at J, with 12 bases in the middle. The diagnostic basis comprised clinical symptoms, serum thyroxine and TRAb, thyroid ultrasound and orbital computed tomography. The data were obtained in a study of T cells in Graves' hyperthyroidism and ophthalmopathy. Broader study findings: Also found in blood were most expanded thyroid clonotypes above 0.001. The model's output predicted ophthalmopathy at a median of around 7 months prior to onset.

The chain employs TRBV20-1 and TRBJ1-5; the D gene is possibly TRBD1 (5 bases). The sequence was collected from a woman aged 25 to 45 with Graves' hyperthyroidism. The specimen sequenced was blood. CDR3 coding DNA: TGCAGTGCCGGGACGGAGAACAATCAGCCCCAGCATTTT. It is translated as CSAGTENNQPQHF.